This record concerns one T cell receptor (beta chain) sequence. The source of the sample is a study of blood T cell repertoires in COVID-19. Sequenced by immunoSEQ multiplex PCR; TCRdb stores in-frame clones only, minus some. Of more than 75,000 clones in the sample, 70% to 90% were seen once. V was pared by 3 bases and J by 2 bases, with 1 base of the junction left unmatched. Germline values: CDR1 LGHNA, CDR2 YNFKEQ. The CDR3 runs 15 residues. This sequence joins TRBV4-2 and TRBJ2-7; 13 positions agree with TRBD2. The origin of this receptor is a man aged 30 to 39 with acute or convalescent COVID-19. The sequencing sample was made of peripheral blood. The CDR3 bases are TGTGCCAGCAGCCAGGGACTAGCGGGAACCTACGAGCAGTACTTC. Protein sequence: CASSQGLAGTYEQYF.